This entry lists 32 T cell receptor beta chains sequenced from one sample in a study of Graves' ophthalmopathy and Graves' hyperthyroidism (dated by TCRdb to the late 2010s). The instrument was an Illumina HiSeq 2000. For repertoire sequencing, the TCR beta CDR3 regions were amplified from RNA transcripts. The first round of RT-PCR was done with HTBI primers and the Qiagen OneStep RT-PCR kit, and was followed by a second round of multiplex PCR, then size selection and purification. The public sequencing data were trimmed at Q25 with fastp and processed into clonotypes with MiXCR by TCRdb, which kept only in-frame beta chains. CDR3 protein duplicates are merged, each entry listing the most common genes and DNA. This sample lists under 350,000 distinct CDR3 sequences; roughly 15% were detected once. Around an eighth of the sample rests with the top ten. The sequenced sample consisted of peripheral blood. These receptors were taken from an adult man with Graves' ophthalmopathy.

This clonotype was counted many times. This chain uses TRBV15 with TRBJ1-2, with D perhaps TRBD1 (5 bases). Germline V CDR1 and CDR2: LNHNV, YYDKDF (reference sequence). The length of the CDR3 is 14 residues. V was shortened by 1 base and J by 8 bases, with 14 bases between the two germline ends. The CDR3 nucleotides are TGTGCCACCAGCAGAGGAGAGGCCGGGGGAGGCTACACCTTC. This sequence encodes CATSRGEAGGGYTF.

This clonotype has at least ten counts. The CDR3, as DNA: TGTGCCAGCAGCCCCGGCTCCCCCGGGGAGGAGACCCAGTACTTC. Its protein product is CASSPGSPGEETQYF. The V gene is TRBV7-3, the J gene TRBJ2-5; D might be TRBD2 (5 bases). CDR3 size: 15 residues. The germline CDR1 and CDR2 sequences are SGHTA and FQGTGA. Trimming took 5 bases from V and 5 from J, leaving 18 bases between them.

This clonotype was detected ten times or more. The chain recombines TRBV24-1 with TRBJ1-1, with no clear D. V lost 10 bases, J lost 4 bases, and 21 bases lay in between. The CDR3 sequence is 15 residues long. Germline V gives CDR1 KGHDR, CDR2 SFDVKD. The CDR3 loop reads CATPQRPGPSTEAFF. Here the CDR3 DNA reads TGTGCCACACCGCAGCGGCCCGGACCGAGCACTGAAGCTTTCTTT.

Notes on this clonotype: The junction and the germline gene differ at one end; a read error may be behind it. The rearrangement joins TRBV30 to TRBJ2-7; a weak D match, TRBD2 (6 bases). Per the germline V gene, CDR1 is GTSNPN and CDR2 is SVGIG (reference sequence). CDR3 length equals 13 residues. CDR3 protein: CARSVPAGDEQYF. In DNA form, the CDR3 reads TGTGCCAGGAGTGTACCAGCGGGCGACGAGCAGTACTTC.

The rearrangement joins TRBV28 to TRBJ1-1; 7 nucleotides agree with TRBD1. The germline V gene encodes CDR1 MDHEN and CDR2 SYDVKM. Trimming removed 7 bases from V and 11 bases from J; junction bases left unmatched: 13. The CDR3 is 13 residues long. The CDR3 coding sequence is TGTGCCAGCATGACGCCCCACAGGGGTAAGGCTTTCTTT. Its translation is CASMTPHRGKAFF.

This clonotype was seen repeatedly, ten times or more. The gene calls are TRBV30 and TRBJ1-2; D is unresolved. Trimming stripped 2 bases from V and 3 bases from J, with 10 bases between. Germline V gene lookup returns CDR1 GTSNPN and CDR2 SVGIG (reference sequence). This CDR3 is 13 amino acids long. CDR3: CAWSLRAYYGYTF. The CDR3, as DNA: TGTGCCTGGAGTCTAAGGGCTTACTATGGCTACACCTTC.

The chain couples TRBV7-2 to TRBJ1-5; no firm D call. CDR3 size: 15 residues. V was clipped by 0 bases and J by 0 bases, with 6 bases between them. The germline V gene encodes CDR1 SGHTA and CDR2 FQGNSA. The CDR3 loop reads CASSLAGSSNQPQHF. For the CDR3, the DNA is TGTGCCAGCAGCTTAGCAGGGTCTAGCAATCAGCCCCAGCATTTT.

This clonotype was seen ten or more times. J is TRBJ1-6 and V is TRBV7-2; D is undetermined. The CDR3 contains 13 residues. Looked up from germline, CDR1 is SGHTA and CDR2 is FQGNSA. Trimming shortened V by 4 bases and J by 9 bases, and 10 bases separated the two germline ends. CDR3 sequence: CASSSQTGSPLHF. The CDR3 coding sequence is TGTGCCAGCAGCTCACAGACGGGTTCACCCCTCCACTTT.

This clonotype was recorded many times. This chain joins TRBV7-9 and TRBJ2-7, with no clear D. Looked up from germline, CDR1 is SEHNR and CDR2 is FQNEAQ (reference sequence). V was trimmed by 4 bases and J by 7 bases, leaving 11 bases between them. The CDR3 is 12 residues long. The CDR3 nucleotides read TGTGCCAGCAGCTCAGCCATAGGGGAGCAGTACTTC. It specifies CASSSAIGEQYF.

This clonotype was counted at least ten times. The chain is built from TRBV6-1 and TRBJ1-2; no clear D gene. The CDR3 extends over 14 amino acids. The germline gives CDR1 MNHNS, CDR2 SASEGT. V gave up 3 bases and J gave up 1 base, with 9 bases separating them. The CDR3: CASSDRLINYGYTF. CDR3 bases: TGTGCCAGCAGTGACAGGCTGATTAACTATGGCTACACCTTC.

This clonotype has a count of ten or more. The DNA of the CDR3 is TGTGCCAGCTCACCGGGGAGGGGGCACACTGAAGCTTTCTTT. Protein product: CASSPGRGHTEAFF. This rearrangement joins TRBV18 to TRBJ1-1, with 7 bases fitting TRBD1. CDR1 is KGHSH and CDR2 is LQKENI in the germline V gene. V shed 3 bases, J shed 3 bases, and the junction held 4 bases outside the gene matches. This CDR3 region has 14 residues.

This clonotype was counted ten times or more. V is TRBV30 and J is TRBJ1-1, with D hard to call. V lost 0 bases, J lost 5 bases, and 16 bases lay in between. This CDR3 contains 15 residues. Germline-derived CDR1 and CDR2 are GTSNPN and SVGIG (reference sequence). CDR3 protein: CAWSVAQRWWTEAFF. The DNA for the CDR3 is TGTGCCTGGAGTGTGGCGCAACGTTGGTGGACTGAAGCTTTCTTT.

This clonotype was observed many times. The gene calls are TRBV20-1 and TRBJ2-7; 7 nucleotides line up with TRBD2. The CDR3 loop spans 16 amino acids. Germline values: CDR1 DFQATT, CDR2 SNEGSKA (reference sequence). Trimming took 2 bases from V and 4 from J; bases not matched to a gene: 14. This chain's CDR3 is CSARPPGGSGAYEQYF. The CDR3 coding sequence is TGCAGTGCTAGACCCCCTGGCGGGAGTGGGGCATACGAGCAGTACTTC.

This clonotype was counted many times. This rearrangement joins TRBV19 to TRBJ1-3; D unresolved. V lost 6 bases to trimming and J lost 2 bases, with 5 bases between them. The V gene's germline CDR1 is LNHDA and CDR2 SQIVND (reference sequence). The CDR3 is made up of 12 amino acids. CDR3 DNA sequence: TGTGCCAGTAGACTACCTGGAAACACCATATATTTT. This gives the protein CASRLPGNTIYF.

This clonotype appeared many times. V and J are TRBV4-1 and TRBJ2-5; the D gene is possibly TRBD1 (6 bases). Trimming removed 2 bases at V and 2 bases at J, with 9 bases between. Germline V gene data show CDR1 as MGHRA and CDR2 as YSYEKL. This CDR3 contains 14 residues. CDR3 residues: CASSQQGHQETQYF. The CDR3 coding sequence is TGCGCCAGCAGCCAACAGGGGCATCAAGAGACCCAGTACTTC.

At least ten counts were recorded for this clonotype. V is TRBV7-9 and J is TRBJ2-5; 8 positions match TRBD2. The CDR3 is 16 amino acids. V shed 1 base and J 1 base; nucleotides not matched to a gene: 5. CDR1 is SEHNR and CDR2 is FQNEAQ in the germline V gene (reference sequence). The CDR3 DNA reads TGTGCCAGCAGCTTAGTGGGACTAGTCGGCCAAGAGACCCAGTACTTC. Amino acids: CASSLVGLVGQETQYF.

This clonotype was detected ten times or more. V gene TRBV7-2 combines with J gene TRBJ2-7; D not resolved. The germline gives CDR1 SGHTA, CDR2 FQGNSA. Trimming shortened V by 0 bases and J by 2 bases, and 2 bases separated the two germline ends. The CDR3 is made up of 12 amino acids. In DNA, the CDR3 is TGTGCCAGCAGCTTAGCAGCCTACGAGCAGTACTTC. Translated: CASSLAAYEQYF.

This rearrangement joins TRBV6-1 to TRBJ1-1; D call uncertain. V dropped 6 bases and J dropped 2 bases, with 10 bases sitting between them. This CDR3 has 13 residues. The germline CDR1 and CDR2 sequences are MNHNS and SASEGT. The CDR3 loop reads CASSVKTNTEAFF. CDR3 nucleotides: TGTGCCAGCAGCGTAAAGACAAACACTGAAGCTTTCTTT.

In this sample, this clonotype turned up many times. This chain's CDR3 is CAWTDIDRGGSLHF. The CDR3 DNA reads TGTGCCTGGACTGATATTGACCGCGGGGGATCCCTCCACTTT. J is TRBJ1-6 and V is TRBV30, with a weak D call TRBD1 (5 bases). Germline values: CDR1 GTSNPN, CDR2 SVGIG (reference sequence). Trimming stripped 4 bases from V and 14 bases from J, with 21 bases between. This CDR3 has 14 residues.

This clonotype showed up many times. The chain links TRBV24-1 to TRBJ2-2; the match to TRBD1 covers 7 bases. V was clipped by 4 bases and J by 4 bases; unmatched bases: 11. The CDR3 has 17 residues. The germline V gene encodes CDR1 KGHDR and CDR2 SFDVKD. The chain's CDR3 is CATSDKGTEQFTGELFF. As DNA, the CDR3 is TGTGCCACCAGTGACAAGGGGACAGAACAATTCACCGGGGAGCTGTTTTTT.

This clonotype was detected ten times or more. J is TRBJ1-2 and V is TRBV3-1; D gene uncertain. V lost 1 base to trimming and J lost 6 bases, with 6 bases between them. Germline values: CDR1 LGHDT, CDR2 YNNKEL (reference sequence). The CDR3 is made up of 12 amino acids. CDR3 residues: CASSQVKDGYTF. The CDR3 DNA follows: TGTGCCAGCAGCCAAGTTAAGGATGGCTACACCTTC.

This clonotype has a count of ten or more. The chain has TRBV7-2 and TRBJ1-5; D not resolved. CDR3 length equals 13 residues. V was shortened by 2 bases and J by 4 bases, with 6 bases between the two germline ends. Per germline, CDR1 SGHTA and CDR2 FQGNSA. CDR3 nucleotide sequence: TGTGCCAGCAGCTTATTCCGGAATCAGCCCCAGCATTTT. This gives the protein CASSLFRNQPQHF.

At least ten counts were recorded for this clonotype. The chain couples TRBV5-1 to TRBJ1-2; D unclear. The CDR3 is made up of 15 amino acids. CDR1 SGHRS and CDR2 YFSETQ come from the germline V gene. V gave up 0 bases and J gave up 3 bases, with 12 bases separating them. The CDR3 loop reads CASSLADGGYYGYTF. As DNA, the CDR3 is TGCGCCAGCAGCTTGGCCGATGGCGGGTACTATGGCTACACCTTC.

This clonotype was counted at least ten times. The genes are TRBV5-1 and TRBJ2-7; 7 nucleotides agree with TRBD1. The V segment lost 4 bases and the J segment 3 bases; nucleotides outside the gene matches: 4. This CDR3 is 13 amino acids long. Germline assignment: CDR1 SGHRS and CDR2 YFSETQ. CDR3 DNA: TGCGCCAGCAGCGCCAACAGGGGCTACGAGCAGTACTTC. It specifies CASSANRGYEQYF.

This clonotype was detected ten times or more. V gene TRBV20-1 combines with J gene TRBJ2-6, with D unresolved. This CDR3 is built from 14 residues. V was clipped by 2 bases and J by 3 bases, with 8 bases between them. The V gene's germline CDR1 is DFQATT and CDR2 SNEGSKA (reference sequence). The CDR3 protein is CSARPGNGANVLTF. CDR3 bases: TGCAGTGCTAGACCCGGAAATGGGGCCAACGTCCTGACTTTC.

This clonotype was counted ten times or more. The chain employs TRBV29-1 and TRBJ1-1, with 7 positions matching TRBD1. Germline CDR1 is SQVTM and CDR2 is ANQGSEA. This CDR3 contains 15 residues. The ends lost 2 bases at V and 0 bases at J; junction bases unmatched: 6. Here the CDR3 DNA reads TGCAGCGTTGAAAGGACAGGTGGGGTGAACACTGAAGCTTTCTTT. Protein product: CSVERTGGVNTEAFF.

This clonotype has a count of ten or more. The chain employs TRBV10-3 and TRBJ1-2; 7 bases agree with TRBD1. V shed 6 bases, J shed 6 bases, and the junction held 10 bases outside the gene matches. The V gene's germline CDR1 is ENHRY and CDR2 SYGVKD. The CDR3 extends over 14 amino acids. CDR3 sequence (DNA): TGTGCCATCAGATCAACAGGGGTTGTTGATGGCTACACCTTC. Translation gives CAIRSTGVVDGYTF.

This chain links TRBV18 with TRBJ2-7; 7 bases map to TRBD1. V lost 5 bases, J lost 0 bases, and 4 bases stayed unmatched. The CDR3 contains 14 residues. Germline values: CDR1 KGHSH, CDR2 LQKENI. The CDR3: CASSSDRVSYEQYF. DNA of the CDR3: TGTGCCAGCTCATCCGACAGGGTCTCCTACGAGCAGTACTTC.

This clonotype was seen repeatedly, ten times or more. The chain uses TRBV6-2 or TRBV6-3 and TRBJ2-7; TRBD1 is a possible D gene (5 bases). CDR3 length equals 12 residues. Trimming removed 0 bases from V and 6 bases from J, with 6 bases in between. The germline V gene encodes CDR1 MNHEY and CDR2 SVGEGT. The CDR3: CASSYSTAEQYF. In DNA form, the CDR3 reads TGTGCCAGCAGTTACTCGACAGCCGAGCAGTACTTC.

This clonotype appeared many times. The V gene is TRBV20-1, the J gene TRBJ1-2; D is uncertain. This CDR3 has 12 residues. The V and J ends lost 5 bases and 2 bases respectively, with 9 bases between them. Germline CDR1 and CDR2: DFQATT and SNEGSKA (reference sequence). CDR3 protein: CSARPDNYGYTF. DNA for the CDR3: TGCAGTGCTCGCCCGGACAACTATGGCTACACCTTC.

This clonotype was counted ten times or more. This chain links TRBV9 with TRBJ1-3; no firm D call. V lost 0 bases and J 2 bases, leaving 12 bases between the germline ends. This CDR3 region has 16 residues. CDR1 SGDLS and CDR2 YYNGEE come from the germline V gene. The CDR3, as DNA: TGTGCCAGCAGCGTAGGGTTTTGGGAAACTGGAAACACCATATATTTT. This translates into CASSVGFWETGNTIYF. The full variable domain, rest sourced from reference TRBV9 and TRBJ1-3, is DSGVTQTPKHLITATGQRVTLRCSPRSGDLSVYWYQQSLDQGLQFLIQYYNGEERAKGNILERFSAQQFPDLHSELNLSSLELGDSALYFCASSVGFWETGNTIYFGEGSWLTVV.

This clonotype was seen ten or more times. V is TRBV20-1 and J is TRBJ2-7, with D possibly matching TRBD1 (6 bases). Germline CDR1 and CDR2: DFQATT and SNEGSKA (reference sequence). Trimming removed 2 bases at V and 4 bases at J, with 15 bases between. There are 14 residues in the CDR3. The CDR3 sequence: CSARNRQVAYEQYF. The CDR3 coding sequence is TGCAGTGCTAGAAACCGACAGGTCGCGTACGAGCAGTACTTC.